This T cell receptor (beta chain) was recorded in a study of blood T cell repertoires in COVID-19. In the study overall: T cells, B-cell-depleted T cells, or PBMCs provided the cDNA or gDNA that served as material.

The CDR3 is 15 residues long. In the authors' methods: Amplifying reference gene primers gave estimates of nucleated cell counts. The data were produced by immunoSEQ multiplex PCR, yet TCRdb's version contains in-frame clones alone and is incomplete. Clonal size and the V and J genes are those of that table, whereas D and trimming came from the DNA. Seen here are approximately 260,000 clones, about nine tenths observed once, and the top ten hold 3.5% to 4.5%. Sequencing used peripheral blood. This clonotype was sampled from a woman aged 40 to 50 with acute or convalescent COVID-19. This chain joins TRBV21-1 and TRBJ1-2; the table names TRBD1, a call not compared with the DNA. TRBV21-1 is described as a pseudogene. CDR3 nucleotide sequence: TGTGCCAGCAGCCCGCGCCCTGGACAGGGAGGTGGCTACACCTTC. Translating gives CASSPRPGQGGGYTF.